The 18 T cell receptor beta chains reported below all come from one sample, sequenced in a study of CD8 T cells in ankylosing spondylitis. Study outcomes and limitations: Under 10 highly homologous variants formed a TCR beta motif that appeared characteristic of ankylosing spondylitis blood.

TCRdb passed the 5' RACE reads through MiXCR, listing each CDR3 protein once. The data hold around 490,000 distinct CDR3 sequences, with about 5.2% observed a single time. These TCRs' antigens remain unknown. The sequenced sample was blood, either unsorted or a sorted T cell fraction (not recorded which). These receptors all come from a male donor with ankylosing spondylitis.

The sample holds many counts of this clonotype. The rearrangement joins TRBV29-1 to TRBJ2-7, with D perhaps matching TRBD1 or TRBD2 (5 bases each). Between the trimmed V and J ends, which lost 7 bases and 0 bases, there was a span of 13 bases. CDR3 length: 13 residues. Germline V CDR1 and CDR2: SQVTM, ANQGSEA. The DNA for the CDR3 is TGCAGCGCCGGATGGGACGTCTCCTACGAGCAGTACTTC. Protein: CSAGWDVSYEQYF.

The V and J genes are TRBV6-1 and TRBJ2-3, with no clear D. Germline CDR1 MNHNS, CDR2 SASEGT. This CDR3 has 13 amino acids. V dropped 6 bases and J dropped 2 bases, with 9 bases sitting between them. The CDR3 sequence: CASRSPVTDTQYF. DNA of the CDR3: TGTGCCAGCAGATCCCCAGTCACAGATACGCAGTATTTT.

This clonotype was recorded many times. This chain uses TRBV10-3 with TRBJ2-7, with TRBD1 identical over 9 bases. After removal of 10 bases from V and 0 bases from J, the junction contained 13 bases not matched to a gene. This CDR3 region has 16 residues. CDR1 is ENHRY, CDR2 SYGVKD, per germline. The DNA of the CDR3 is TGTGCCAGCCAACTGAGGGGGACAGGGAGCTCCTACGAGCAGTACTTC. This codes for CASQLRGTGSSYEQYF.

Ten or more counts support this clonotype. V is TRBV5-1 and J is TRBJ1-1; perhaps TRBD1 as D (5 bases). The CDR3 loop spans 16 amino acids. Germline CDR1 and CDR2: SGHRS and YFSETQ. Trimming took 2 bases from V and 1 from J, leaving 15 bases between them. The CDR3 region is CASSFYSGTQNTEAFF. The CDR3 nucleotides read TGCGCCAGCAGCTTTTATTCCGGGACGCAGAACACTGAAGCTTTCTTT.

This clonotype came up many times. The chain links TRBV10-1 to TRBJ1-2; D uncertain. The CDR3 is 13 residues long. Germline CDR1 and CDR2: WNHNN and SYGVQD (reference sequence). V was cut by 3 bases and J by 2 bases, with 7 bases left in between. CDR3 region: CASSEAPNYGYTF. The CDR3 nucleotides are TGCGCCAGCAGTGAAGCACCCAACTATGGCTACACCTTC.

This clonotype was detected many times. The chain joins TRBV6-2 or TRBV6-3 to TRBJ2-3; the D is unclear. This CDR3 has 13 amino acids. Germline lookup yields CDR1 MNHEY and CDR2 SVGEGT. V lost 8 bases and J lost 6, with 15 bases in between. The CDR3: CASGPPDEDTQYF. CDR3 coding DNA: TGTGCCAGCGGACCCCCAGATGAGGATACGCAGTATTTT.

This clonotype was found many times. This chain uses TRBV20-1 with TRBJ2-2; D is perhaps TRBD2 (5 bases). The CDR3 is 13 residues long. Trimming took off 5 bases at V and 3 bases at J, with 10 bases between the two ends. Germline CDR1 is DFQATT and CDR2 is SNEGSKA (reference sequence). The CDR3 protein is CSAEWRDTGELFF. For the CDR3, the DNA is TGCAGTGCTGAATGGCGGGACACCGGGGAGCTGTTTTTT.

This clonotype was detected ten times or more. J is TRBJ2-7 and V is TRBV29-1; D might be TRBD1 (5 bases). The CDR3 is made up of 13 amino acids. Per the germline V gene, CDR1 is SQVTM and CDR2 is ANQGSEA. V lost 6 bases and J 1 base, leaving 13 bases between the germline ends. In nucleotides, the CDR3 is TGCAGCGTCTACCAAGGGGTTTCCTACGAGCAGTACTTC. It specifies CSVYQGVSYEQYF.

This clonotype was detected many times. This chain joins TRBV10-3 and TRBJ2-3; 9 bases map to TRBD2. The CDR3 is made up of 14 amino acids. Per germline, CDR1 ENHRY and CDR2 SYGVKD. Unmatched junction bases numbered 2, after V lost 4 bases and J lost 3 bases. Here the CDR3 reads CAISVAGVTDTQYF. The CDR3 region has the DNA TGTGCCATCAGTGTAGCGGGGGTTACAGATACGCAGTATTTT.

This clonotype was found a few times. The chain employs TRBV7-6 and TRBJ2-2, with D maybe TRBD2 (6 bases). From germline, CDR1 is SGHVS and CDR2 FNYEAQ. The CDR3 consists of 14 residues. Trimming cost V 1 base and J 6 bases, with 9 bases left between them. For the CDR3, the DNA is TGTGCCAGCAGCTTAGTCCAGCGGGCCGGGGAGCTGTTTTTT. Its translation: CASSLVQRAGELFF.

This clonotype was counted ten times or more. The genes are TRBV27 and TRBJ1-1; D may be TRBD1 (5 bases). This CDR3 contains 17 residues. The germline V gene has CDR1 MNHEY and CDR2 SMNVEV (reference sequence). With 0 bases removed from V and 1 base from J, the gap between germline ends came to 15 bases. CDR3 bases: TGTGCCAGCAGTTTATCGGGGGGGTGGGGTCGGAACACTGAAGCTTTCTTT. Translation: CASSLSGGWGRNTEAFF.

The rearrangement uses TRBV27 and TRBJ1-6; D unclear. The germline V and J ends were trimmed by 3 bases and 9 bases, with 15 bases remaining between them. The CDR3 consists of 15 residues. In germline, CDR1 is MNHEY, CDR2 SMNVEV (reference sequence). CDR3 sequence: CASSFMKGVGSPLHF. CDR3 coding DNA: TGTGCCAGCAGTTTTATGAAGGGCGTTGGTTCACCCCTCCACTTT.

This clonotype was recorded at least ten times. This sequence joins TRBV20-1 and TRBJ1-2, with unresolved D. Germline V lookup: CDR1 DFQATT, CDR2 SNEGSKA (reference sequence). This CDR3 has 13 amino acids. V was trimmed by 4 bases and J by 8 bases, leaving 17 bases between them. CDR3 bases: TGCAGTGCTAACGGACTCCTGGGCGCGGGCTACACCTTC. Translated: CSANGLLGAGYTF.

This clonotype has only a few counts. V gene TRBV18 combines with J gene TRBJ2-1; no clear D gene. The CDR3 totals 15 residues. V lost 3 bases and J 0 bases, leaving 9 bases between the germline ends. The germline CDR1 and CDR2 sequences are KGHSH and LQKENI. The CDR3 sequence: CASSPRASSYNEQFF. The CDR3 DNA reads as TGTGCCAGCTCACCTCGCGCGAGCTCCTACAATGAGCAGTTCTTC. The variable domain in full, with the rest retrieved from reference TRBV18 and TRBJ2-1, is NAGVMQNPRHLVRRRGQEARLRCSPMKGHSHVYWYRQLPEEGLKFMVYLQKENIIDESGMPKERFSAEFPKEGPSILRIQQVVRGDSAAYFCASSPRASSYNEQFFGPGTRLTVL.

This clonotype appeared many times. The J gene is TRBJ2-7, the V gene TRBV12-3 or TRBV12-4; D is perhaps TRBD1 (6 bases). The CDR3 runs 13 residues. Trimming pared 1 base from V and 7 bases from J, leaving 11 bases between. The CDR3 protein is CASSLGAGEEQYF. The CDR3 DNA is TGTGCCAGCAGTTTAGGAGCAGGGGAAGAGCAGTACTTC.

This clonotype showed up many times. DNA of the CDR3: TGTGCCAGCAGCGTAGGGCTAGCGGGGGGGATGGATACGCAGTATTTT. This translates into CASSVGLAGGMDTQYF. The chain recombines TRBV9 with TRBJ2-3, with TRBD2 identical over 12 bases. This CDR3 region has 16 residues. CDR1 is SGDLS, CDR2 YYNGEE, per germline. The V gene end was trimmed by 0 bases and the J gene end by 6 bases; junction bases not matched to a gene: 5.

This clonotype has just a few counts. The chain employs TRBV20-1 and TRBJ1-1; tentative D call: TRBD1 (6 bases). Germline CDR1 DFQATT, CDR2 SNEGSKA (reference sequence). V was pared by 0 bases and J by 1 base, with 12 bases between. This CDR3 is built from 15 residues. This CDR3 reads CSAREQFRGNTEAFF. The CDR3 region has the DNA TGCAGTGCTAGAGAACAGTTCAGGGGGAACACTGAAGCTTTCTTT.

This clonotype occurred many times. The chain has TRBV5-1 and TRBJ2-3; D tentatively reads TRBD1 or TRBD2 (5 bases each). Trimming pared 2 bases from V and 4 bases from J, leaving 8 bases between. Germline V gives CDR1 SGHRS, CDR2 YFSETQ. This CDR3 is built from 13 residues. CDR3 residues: CASSFGASDTQYF. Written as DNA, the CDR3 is TGCGCCAGCAGCTTCGGGGCGTCAGATACGCAGTATTTT.